The 10 T cell receptor beta chains given below trace back to one sample, sequenced in a study of blood T cell repertoires in COVID-19 (TCRdb year 2020). Library construction relied on the immunoSEQ multiplex PCR assay. What TCRdb holds here is the immuneACCESS table cut down to in-frame rearrangements. Part of the clones is not present; checked against another copy, under half of the missing clones reflect an unresolved V gene, and the others are unexplained. Across this sample there are under 150,000 clones, with approximately 83% seen only once. 3% to 4.5% of the sample rests with the top ten. Sequencing was done on a sample of peripheral blood. The receptors were sampled from a woman in her sixties with acute or convalescent COVID-19.

The genes are TRBV11-3 and TRBJ1-1; 7 nucleotides agree with TRBD1. The CDR3 extends over 19 amino acids. The J segment lost 0 bases and the V segment lost 4 bases, leaving 17 bases of the junction unmatched. The germline gives CDR1 SGHNT, CDR2 YENEEA. CDR3 in amino acids: CASSSTPGQTSRMNTEAFF. The CDR3 DNA follows: TGTGCCAGCAGCTCAACACCGGGACAGACCTCCAGAATGAACACTGAAGCTTTCTTT.

The V and J genes are TRBV7-9 and TRBJ1-2; D remains ambiguous. This CDR3 spans 12 amino acids. V dropped 7 bases and J dropped 4 bases, with 10 bases sitting between them. Germline values: CDR1 SEHNR, CDR2 FQNEAQ (reference sequence). In DNA, the CDR3 is TGTGCCAGCACCAGCCAGGCCTATGGCTACACCTTC. Its protein product is CASTSQAYGYTF.

This chain connects TRBV7-2 to TRBJ2-2; D uncertain. Trimming took off 1 base at V and 0 bases at J, with 6 bases between the two ends. The length of the CDR3 is 15 residues. Germline CDR1 and CDR2: SGHTA and FQGNSA. The CDR3 spells CASSLGATNTGELFF. Here the CDR3 DNA reads TGTGCCAGCAGCTTAGGAGCAACGAACACCGGGGAGCTGTTTTTT. Combining the CDR3 with reference TRBV7-2 and TRBJ2-2 gives the whole variable domain GAGVSQSPSNKVTEKGKDVELRCDPISGHTALYWYRQSLGQGLEFLIYFQGNSAPDKSGLPSDRFSAERTGGSVSTLTIQRTQQEDSAVYLCASSLGATNTGELFFGEGSRLTVL.

The chain carries TRBV19 and TRBJ2-4; 10 bases are shared with TRBD1. The junction had 6 bases not matched to a gene; V was cut back by 7 bases and J by 3 bases. The CDR3 extends over 15 amino acids. Germline CDR1 is LNHDA and CDR2 is SQIVND (reference sequence). DNA for the CDR3: TGTGCCAGTAATCTAGGGACAGGGGACAAAAACATTCAGTACTTC. The encoded protein is CASNLGTGDKNIQYF.

V gene TRBV5-8 combines with J gene TRBJ1-4, with 7 positions matching TRBD1. Germline V gene sequence: CDR1 SGHTS, CDR2 YDEGEE. The CDR3 sequence is 14 residues long. The junction had 8 bases not matched to a gene; V was cut back by 6 bases and J by 6 bases. In DNA form, the CDR3 reads TGTGCCAGCAATCTTCCAGGGGGAGATGAAAAACTGTTTTTT. It specifies CASNLPGGDEKLFF.

This clone was picked up a small number of times. The same CDR3 can be traced to other DNA sequences in this sample. The rearrangement uses TRBV5-1 and TRBJ2-7, with 11 nucleotides matching TRBD1. The junction had 6 bases not matched to a gene; V was cut back by 0 bases and J by 7 bases. The CDR3 contains 15 residues. Germline assignment: CDR1 SGHRS and CDR2 YFSETQ. The CDR3 DNA reads TGCGCCAGCAGCTTGGGGACAGGGGGCCTAGGGGAGCAGTACTTC. It is translated as CASSLGTGGLGEQYF.

The genes are TRBV5-4 and TRBJ2-3, with TRBD1 matching 8 bases. Germline V gene sequence: CDR1 SGHNT, CDR2 YYREEE (reference sequence). This CDR3 region has 16 residues. V lost 2 bases, J lost 2 bases, and 7 bases stayed unmatched. CDR3 residues: CASSLRDRGHTDTQYF. CDR3 nucleotide sequence: TGTGCCAGCAGCTTAAGAGACAGGGGCCACACAGATACGCAGTATTTT.

This chain joins TRBV25-1 and TRBJ2-1; 8 bases are a match to TRBD1. V was clipped by 6 bases and J by 1 base; unmatched bases: 2. The CDR3 has 14 residues. Germline CDR1 MGHDK, CDR2 SYGVNS. CDR3 in amino acids: CASRNRGSYNEQFF. In nucleotides, the CDR3 is TGTGCCAGCAGAAACAGGGGGTCCTACAATGAGCAGTTCTTC. Full variable domain (outside the CDR3, taken from reference TRBV25-1 and TRBJ2-1): EADIYQTPRYLVIGTGKKITLECSQTMGHDKMYWYQQDPGMELHLIHYSYGVNSTEKGDLSSESTVSRIRTEHFPLTLESARPSHTSQYLCASRNRGSYNEQFFGPGTRLTVL.

The V and J genes are TRBV6-1 and TRBJ2-7, with D hard to call. In germline, CDR1 is MNHNS, CDR2 SASEGT. Trimming took 0 bases from V and 6 from J, leaving 15 bases between them. The CDR3 is 15 residues long. For the CDR3, the DNA is TGTGCCAGCAGTGAAGCAAGGAGCTTCTCGGGCGAGCAGTACTTC. It translates to CASSEARSFSGEQYF.

This chain joins TRBV7-3 and TRBJ2-1; the D gene is possibly TRBD2 (6 bases). CDR1 and CDR2 from the germline V gene are SGHTA and FQGTGA. Between the trimmed V and J ends, which lost 2 bases and 12 bases, there was a span of 14 bases. CDR3 length: 13 amino acids. DNA for the CDR3: TGTGCCAGCAGCTTAGGTATACTAGCCCGGCAGTTCTTC. The encoded protein is CASSLGILARQFF.